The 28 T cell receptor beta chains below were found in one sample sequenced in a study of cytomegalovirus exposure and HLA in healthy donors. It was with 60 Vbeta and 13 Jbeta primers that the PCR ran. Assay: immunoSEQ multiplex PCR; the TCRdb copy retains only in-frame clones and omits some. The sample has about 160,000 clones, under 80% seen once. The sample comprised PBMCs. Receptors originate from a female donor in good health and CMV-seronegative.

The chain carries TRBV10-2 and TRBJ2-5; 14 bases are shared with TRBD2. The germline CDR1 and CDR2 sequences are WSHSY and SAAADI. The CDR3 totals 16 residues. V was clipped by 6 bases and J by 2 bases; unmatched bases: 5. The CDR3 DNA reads TGCGCCAGCAGCCCTAGACTAGCGGGGGGGCAAGAGACCCAGTACTTC. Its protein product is CASSPRLAGGQETQYF.

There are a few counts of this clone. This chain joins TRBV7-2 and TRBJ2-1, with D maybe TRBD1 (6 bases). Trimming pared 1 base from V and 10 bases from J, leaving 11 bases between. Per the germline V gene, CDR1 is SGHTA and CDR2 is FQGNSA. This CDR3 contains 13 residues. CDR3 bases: TGTGCCAGCAGCTTAGGAGGGGGAGCGGAGCAGTTCTTC. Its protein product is CASSLGGGAEQFF.

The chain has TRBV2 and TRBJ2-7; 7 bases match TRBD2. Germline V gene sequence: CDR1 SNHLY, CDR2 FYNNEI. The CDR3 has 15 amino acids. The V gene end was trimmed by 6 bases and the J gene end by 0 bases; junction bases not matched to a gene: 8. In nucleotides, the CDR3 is TGTGCCAGCAGGGTTTCGCGCGGGAGCTCCTACGAGCAGTACTTC. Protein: CASRVSRGSSYEQYF.

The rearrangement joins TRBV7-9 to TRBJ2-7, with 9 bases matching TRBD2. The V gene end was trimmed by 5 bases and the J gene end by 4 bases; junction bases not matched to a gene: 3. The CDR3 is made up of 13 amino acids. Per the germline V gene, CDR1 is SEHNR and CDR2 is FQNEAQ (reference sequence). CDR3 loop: CASSRAGGYEQYF. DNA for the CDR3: TGTGCCAGCAGCAGAGCGGGGGGATACGAGCAGTACTTC.

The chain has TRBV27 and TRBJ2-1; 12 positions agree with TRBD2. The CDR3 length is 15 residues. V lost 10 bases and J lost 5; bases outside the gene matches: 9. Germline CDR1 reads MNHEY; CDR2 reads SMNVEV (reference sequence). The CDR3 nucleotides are TGTGCCACACACGGATGGACTAGCGGGGACAATGAGCAGTTCTTC. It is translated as CATHGWTSGDNEQFF.

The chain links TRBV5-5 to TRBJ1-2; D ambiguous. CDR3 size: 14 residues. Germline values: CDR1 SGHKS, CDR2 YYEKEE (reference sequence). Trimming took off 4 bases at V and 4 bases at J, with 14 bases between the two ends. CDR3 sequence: CASSPIPGTYGYTF. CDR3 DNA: TGTGCCAGCAGCCCGATACCGGGAACCTATGGCTACACCTTC.

This CDR3 is CASSLTSGTDTQYF. The CDR3 DNA sequence: TGTGCCAGCAGCTTGACTAGCGGGACAGATACGCAGTATTTT. The chain uses TRBV7-3 and TRBJ2-3; 10 nucleotides line up with TRBD2. Per germline, CDR1 SGHTA and CDR2 FQGTGA. V trimming: 3 bases; J trimming: 3 bases; junction bases outside the gene matches: 0. The CDR3 is made up of 14 amino acids.

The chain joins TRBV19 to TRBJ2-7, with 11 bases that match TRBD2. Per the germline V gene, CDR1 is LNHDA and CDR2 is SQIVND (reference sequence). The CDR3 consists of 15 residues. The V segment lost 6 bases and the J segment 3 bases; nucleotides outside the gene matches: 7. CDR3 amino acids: CASSPSGRPLYEQYF. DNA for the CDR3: TGTGCCAGTAGCCCTAGCGGGAGGCCCCTCTACGAGCAGTACTTC.

CDR3 DNA sequence: TGTGCCAGCAGCGTAGTCGCAATTCAGGGCACTGAAGCTTTCTTT. Encoded protein: CASSVVAIQGTEAFF. J is TRBJ1-1 and V is TRBV9; tentative D call: TRBD1 (5 bases). V dropped 0 bases and J dropped 4 bases, with 13 bases sitting between them. The CDR3 totals 15 residues. Germline V gene sequence: CDR1 SGDLS, CDR2 YYNGEE.

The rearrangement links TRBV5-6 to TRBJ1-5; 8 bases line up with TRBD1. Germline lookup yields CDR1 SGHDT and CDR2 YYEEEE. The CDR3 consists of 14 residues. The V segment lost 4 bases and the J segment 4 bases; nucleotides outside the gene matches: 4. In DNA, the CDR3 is TGTGCCAGCAGCACAGGACAGGGTAATCAGCCCCAGCATTTT. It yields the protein CASSTGQGNQPQHF. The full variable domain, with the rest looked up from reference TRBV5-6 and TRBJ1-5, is DAGVTQSPTHLIKTRGQQVTLRCSPKSGHDTVSWYQQALGQGPQFIFQYYEEEERQRGNFPDRFSGHQFPNYSSELNVNALLLGDSALYLCASSTGQGNQPQHFGDGTRLSIL.

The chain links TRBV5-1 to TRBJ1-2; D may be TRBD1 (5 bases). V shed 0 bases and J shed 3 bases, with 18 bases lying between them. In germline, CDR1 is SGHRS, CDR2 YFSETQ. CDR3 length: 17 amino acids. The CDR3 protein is CASSLESVTATHYGYTF. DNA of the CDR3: TGCGCCAGCAGCTTGGAAAGCGTGACAGCTACTCACTATGGCTACACCTTC.

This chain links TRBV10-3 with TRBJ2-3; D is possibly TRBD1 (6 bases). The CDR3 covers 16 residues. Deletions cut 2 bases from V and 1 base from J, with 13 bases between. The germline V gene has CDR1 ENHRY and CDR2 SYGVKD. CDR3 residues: CAISEADRSGTDTQYF. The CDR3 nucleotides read TGTGCCATCAGTGAGGCAGACAGGAGCGGCACAGATACGCAGTATTTT.

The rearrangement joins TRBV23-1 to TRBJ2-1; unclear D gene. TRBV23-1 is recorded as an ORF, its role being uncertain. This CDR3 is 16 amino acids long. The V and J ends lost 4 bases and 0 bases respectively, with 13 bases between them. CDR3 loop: CASSRPPLSSYNEQFF. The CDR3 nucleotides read TGCGCCAGCAGTCGGCCCCCATTAAGCTCCTACAATGAGCAGTTCTTC.

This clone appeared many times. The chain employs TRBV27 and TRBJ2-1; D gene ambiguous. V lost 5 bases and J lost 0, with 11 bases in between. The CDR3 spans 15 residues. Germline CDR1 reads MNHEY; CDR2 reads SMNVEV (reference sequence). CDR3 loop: CASSPVLSSYNEQFF. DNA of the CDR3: TGTGCCAGCAGTCCGGTACTAAGCTCCTACAATGAGCAGTTCTTC.

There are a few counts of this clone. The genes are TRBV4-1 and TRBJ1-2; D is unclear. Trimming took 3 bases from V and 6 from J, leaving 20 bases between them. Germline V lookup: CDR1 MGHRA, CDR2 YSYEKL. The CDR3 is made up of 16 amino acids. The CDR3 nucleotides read TGCGCCAGCAGCCATGAAGGCAGGAACCCTGGCAATGGCTACACCTTC. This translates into CASSHEGRNPGNGYTF.

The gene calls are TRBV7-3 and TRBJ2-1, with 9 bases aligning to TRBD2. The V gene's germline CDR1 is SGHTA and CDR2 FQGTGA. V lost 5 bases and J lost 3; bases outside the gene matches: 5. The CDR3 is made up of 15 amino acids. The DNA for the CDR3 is TGTGCCAGCAGCCCGACTAGCGGCGACTACAATGAGCAGTTCTTC. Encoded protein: CASSPTSGDYNEQFF.

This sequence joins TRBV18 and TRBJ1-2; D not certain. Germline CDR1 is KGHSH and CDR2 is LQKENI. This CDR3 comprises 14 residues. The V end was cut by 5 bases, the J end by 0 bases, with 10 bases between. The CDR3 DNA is TGTGCCAGCTCAAGAGAGTCTGCTAACTATGGCTACACCTTC. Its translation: CASSRESANYGYTF. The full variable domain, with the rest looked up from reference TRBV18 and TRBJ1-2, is NAGVMQNPRHLVRRRGQEARLRCSPMKGHSHVYWYRQLPEEGLKFMVYLQKENIIDESGMPKERFSAEFPKEGPSILRIQQVVRGDSAAYFCASSRESANYGYTFGSGTRLTVV.

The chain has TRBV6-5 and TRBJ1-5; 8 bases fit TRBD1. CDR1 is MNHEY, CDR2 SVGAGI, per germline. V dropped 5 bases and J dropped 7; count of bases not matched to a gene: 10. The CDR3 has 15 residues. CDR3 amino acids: CASSLTGTGAQPQHF. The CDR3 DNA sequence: TGTGCCAGCAGTCTCACCGGGACAGGAGCGCAGCCCCAGCATTTT.

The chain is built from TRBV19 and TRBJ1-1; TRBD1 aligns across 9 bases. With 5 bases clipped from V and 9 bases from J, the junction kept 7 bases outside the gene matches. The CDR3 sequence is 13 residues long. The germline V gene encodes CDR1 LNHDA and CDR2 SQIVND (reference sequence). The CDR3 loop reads CASSEGQGTKAFF. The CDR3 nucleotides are TGTGCCAGTAGTGAGGGACAGGGAACCAAAGCTTTCTTT.

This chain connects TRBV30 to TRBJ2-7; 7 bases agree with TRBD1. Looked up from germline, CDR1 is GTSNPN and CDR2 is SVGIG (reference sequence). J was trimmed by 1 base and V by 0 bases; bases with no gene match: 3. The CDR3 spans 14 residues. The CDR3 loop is CAWSVQGISYEQYF. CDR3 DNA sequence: TGTGCCTGGAGTGTACAGGGGATATCCTACGAGCAGTACTTC.

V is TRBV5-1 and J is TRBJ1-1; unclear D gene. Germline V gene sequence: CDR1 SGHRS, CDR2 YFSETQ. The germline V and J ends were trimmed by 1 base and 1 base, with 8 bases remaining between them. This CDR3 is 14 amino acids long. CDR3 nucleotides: TGCGCCAGCAGCTTGATGGCGGGGAACACTGAAGCTTTCTTT. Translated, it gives CASSLMAGNTEAFF.

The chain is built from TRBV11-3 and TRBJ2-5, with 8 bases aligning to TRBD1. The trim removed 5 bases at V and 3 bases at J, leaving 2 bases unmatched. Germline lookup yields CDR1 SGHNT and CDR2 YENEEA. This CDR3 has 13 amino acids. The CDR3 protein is CASSKTGEETQYF. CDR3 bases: TGTGCCAGCAGCAAGACAGGGGAAGAGACCCAGTACTTC.

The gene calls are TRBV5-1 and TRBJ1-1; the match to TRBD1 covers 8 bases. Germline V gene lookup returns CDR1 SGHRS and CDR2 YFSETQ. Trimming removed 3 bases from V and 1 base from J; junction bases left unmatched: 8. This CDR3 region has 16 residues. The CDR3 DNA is TGCGCCAGCAGCTCCCGACAGGGGATACGGAACACTGAAGCTTTCTTT. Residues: CASSSRQGIRNTEAFF.

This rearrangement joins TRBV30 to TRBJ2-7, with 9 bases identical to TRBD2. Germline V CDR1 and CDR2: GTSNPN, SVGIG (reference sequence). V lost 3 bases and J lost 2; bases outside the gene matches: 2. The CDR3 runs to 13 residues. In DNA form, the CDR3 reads TGTGCCTGGAGGCTAGCGGGGACCTACGAGCAGTACTTC. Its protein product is CAWRLAGTYEQYF.

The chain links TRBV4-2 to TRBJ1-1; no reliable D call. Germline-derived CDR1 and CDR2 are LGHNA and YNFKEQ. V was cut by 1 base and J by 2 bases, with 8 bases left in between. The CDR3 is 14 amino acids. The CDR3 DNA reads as TGTGCCAGCAGCCAAGTCCTAGGTAACACTGAAGCTTTCTTT. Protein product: CASSQVLGNTEAFF.

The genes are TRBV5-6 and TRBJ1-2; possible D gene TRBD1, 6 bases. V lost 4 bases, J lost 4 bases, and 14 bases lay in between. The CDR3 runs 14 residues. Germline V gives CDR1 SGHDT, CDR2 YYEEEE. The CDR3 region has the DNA TGTGCCAGCAGCCCCAGGGGAAGGGGCTATGGCTACACCTTC. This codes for CASSPRGRGYGYTF.

DNA of the CDR3: TGCGCCAGCAGCCCGCCGCCCTTTGACAGGGGAAATACTGAAGCTTTCTTT. This translates into CASSPPPFDRGNTEAFF. The V gene is TRBV23-1, the J gene TRBJ1-1; TRBD1 agrees at 8 bases. TRBV23-1 qualifies as an ORF whose function is uncertain. The ends lost 6 bases at V and 5 bases at J; junction bases unmatched: 17. The length of the CDR3 is 17 residues.

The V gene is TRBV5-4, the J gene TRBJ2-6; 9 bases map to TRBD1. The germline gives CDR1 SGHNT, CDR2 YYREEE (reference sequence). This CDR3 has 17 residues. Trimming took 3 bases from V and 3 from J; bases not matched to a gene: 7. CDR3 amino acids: CASSSKDRGFGANVLTF. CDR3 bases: TGTGCCAGCAGCTCCAAGGACAGGGGATTTGGGGCCAACGTCCTGACTTTC.